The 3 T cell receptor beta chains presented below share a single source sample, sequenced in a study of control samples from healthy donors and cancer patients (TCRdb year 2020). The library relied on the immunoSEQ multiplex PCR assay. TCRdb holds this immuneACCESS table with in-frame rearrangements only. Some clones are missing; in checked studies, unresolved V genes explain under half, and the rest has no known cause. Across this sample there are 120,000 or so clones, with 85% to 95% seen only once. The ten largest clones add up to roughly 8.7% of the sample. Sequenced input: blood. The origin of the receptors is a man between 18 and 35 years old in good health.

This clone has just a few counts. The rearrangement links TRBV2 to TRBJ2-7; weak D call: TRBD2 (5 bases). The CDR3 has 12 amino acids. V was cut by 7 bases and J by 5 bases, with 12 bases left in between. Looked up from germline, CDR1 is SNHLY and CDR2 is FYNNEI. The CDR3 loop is CASTPGSHEQYF. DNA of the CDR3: TGTGCCAGCACACCGGGGTCCCACGAGCAGTACTTC.

The DNA for the CDR3 is TGCGCCAGCAGTGAGGTAATTGCGGGGCCTTCCTACGAGCAGTACTTC. Protein sequence: CASSEVIAGPSYEQYF. The gene calls are TRBV10-1 and TRBJ2-7; perhaps TRBD2 as D (6 bases). CDR3 length: 16 amino acids. The ends were cut back, 2 bases at V and 1 base at J, with 15 bases in the middle. Germline V gives CDR1 WNHNN, CDR2 SYGVQD (reference sequence).

The CDR3 here is CASSQGEGRPYNSPLHF. CDR3 nucleotide sequence: TGTGCCAGCAGCCAGGGAGAAGGGAGGCCCTATAATTCACCCCTCCACTTT. This chain connects TRBV3-1 (or the pseudogene TRBV3-2) to TRBJ1-6, with D hard to call. This CDR3 has 17 residues. V lost 3 bases to trimming and J lost 2 bases, with 14 bases between them. Per germline, CDR1 LGHDT and CDR2 YNNKEL (reference sequence).